The clone carrying this T cell receptor beta chain was detected only once. Trimming left V 1 base short and J 8 bases short, with 11 bases between. The CDR3 is made up of 13 amino acids. Germline lookup yields CDR1 SGHVS and CDR2 FQNEAQ. The sample originates from a study of T cells in localized non-small cell lung cancer. The protocol was immunoSEQ multiplex PCR, while the TCRdb copy is restricted to in-frame clones and leaves out a portion. Of under 65,000 clones listed, about 85% are singletons. The sequencing here drew on peripheral blood, taken before any cancer treatment. V is TRBV7-8 and J is TRBJ1-2; D uncertain. The clonotype was recovered from an older female donor with stage II squamous cell lung carcinoma. CDR3 in amino acids: CASSLGGEWGYTF. In nucleotides, the CDR3 is TGTGCCAGCAGCTTAGGCGGGGAATGGGGCTACACCTTC.